The clone carrying this T cell receptor (beta chain) was recorded once. J lost 4 bases, V lost 7 bases, and 9 bases had no gene match. The CDR3 loop spans 15 amino acids. CDR1 and CDR2 from the germline V gene are SNHLY and FYNNEI. The PCR used 60 Vbeta and 13 Jbeta primers. Only in-frame clones appear in the TCRdb table, and some are missing; sequencing was by immunoSEQ multiplex PCR. This sample carries 150,000 to 200,000 clones, about 90% of them seen once, and the ten largest clones take roughly 0.23%. This specimen belongs to a study of cytomegalovirus exposure and HLA in healthy donors. The rearrangement uses TRBV2 and TRBJ2-5; 10 bases fit TRBD2. The material sequenced was PBMCs. The sequence was collected from a girl under three years old in good health and CMV-seronegative. The CDR3 is CASKGQAGGSETQYF. The CDR3 DNA is TGTGCCAGCAAAGGGCAAGCGGGGGGGTCAGAGACCCAGTACTTC.